Listed below are T cell receptor beta chains from one sample, sequenced in a study of cytomegalovirus exposure and HLA in healthy donors. This table comes from immunoSEQ multiplex PCR, and its TCRdb copy is limited to in-frame clones, with some not included. The sample lists 150,000 to 200,000 clones, approximately 89% occurring once. The sample was PBMCs. The receptors stem from a woman under 30 in good health and CMV-seropositive. Both conserved end residues are part of each CDR3. Each record gives: V gene, J gene, D gene, clone size, CDR3 length, CDR3 DNA, CDR3 protein. The D gene is left open where the match is weak. Clone size, where shown, is once, few, many, or a class for clones that have expanded.

v_call: TRBV10-3
j_call: TRBJ2-7
d_call: -
clone_size: -
cdr3_length: 16
cdr3_nt: TGTGCCATCAGTGAGTCGGGAGGACAGGACGCCTACGAGCAGTACTTC
cdr3_aa: CAISESGGQDAYEQYF

v_call: TRBV6-6
j_call: TRBJ1-2
d_call: TRBD1
clone_size: -
cdr3_length: 14
cdr3_nt: TGTGCCAGCAGTGGGGGGACAGCAGAATTTGGCTACACCTTC
cdr3_aa: CASSGGTAEFGYTF

v_call: TRBV19
j_call: TRBJ1-1
d_call: -
clone_size: -
cdr3_length: 13
cdr3_nt: TGTGCCAGTAGTATAGATGTTTTCCGTGAAGCTTTCTTT
cdr3_aa: CASSIDVFREAFF

v_call: TRBV7-2
j_call: TRBJ1-5
d_call: -
clone_size: -
cdr3_length: 15
cdr3_nt: TGTGCCAGCAGCTTAGGAGGACAGAACAATCAGCCCCAGCATTTT
cdr3_aa: CASSLGGQNNQPQHF

v_call: TRBV30
j_call: TRBJ1-5
d_call: -
clone_size: -
cdr3_length: 14
cdr3_nt: TGTGCCTGGAGTGTACTGGGGGGAGATCAGCCCCAGCATTTT
cdr3_aa: CAWSVLGGDQPQHF

v_call: TRBV5-4
j_call: TRBJ2-3
d_call: -
clone_size: -
cdr3_length: 12
cdr3_nt: TGTGCCAGCAGCTTGGCCGGGGATACGCAGTATTTT
cdr3_aa: CASSLAGDTQYF

v_call: TRBV19
j_call: TRBJ2-3
d_call: -
clone_size: -
cdr3_length: 14
cdr3_nt: TGTGCCAGTAGTATCGCGGTCAGCACAGATACGCAGTATTTT
cdr3_aa: CASSIAVSTDTQYF

v_call: TRBV11-3
j_call: TRBJ2-7
d_call: TRBD2
clone_size: -
cdr3_length: 15
cdr3_nt: TGTGCCAGCAGCTTGAGCGGGAGGTCGGCGGACGAGCAGTACTTC
cdr3_aa: CASSLSGRSADEQYF

v_call: TRBV5-1
j_call: TRBJ2-2
d_call: TRBD1
clone_size: -
cdr3_length: 15
cdr3_nt: TGCGCCAGCAGCCCCCGTTTAGGGGGCCTCGGGGAGCTGTTTTTT
cdr3_aa: CASSPRLGGLGELFF

v_call: TRBV27
j_call: TRBJ2-1
d_call: -
clone_size: once
cdr3_length: 14
cdr3_nt: TGTGCCAGCAGTTTCTACGGGAGTGGAAATGAGCAGTTCTTC
cdr3_aa: CASSFYGSGNEQFF

v_call: TRBV30
j_call: TRBJ1-1
d_call: -
clone_size: -
cdr3_length: 13
cdr3_nt: TGTGCCTGGAGTTGGAGCATGAACACTGAAGCTTTCTTT
cdr3_aa: CAWSWSMNTEAFF

v_call: TRBV10-3
j_call: TRBJ2-7
d_call: -
clone_size: -
cdr3_length: 13
cdr3_nt: TGTGCCATCAGTGAGGGGGGGAGTAGGGAGCAGTACTTC
cdr3_aa: CAISEGGSREQYF

v_call: TRBV7-9
j_call: TRBJ2-7
d_call: TRBD1
clone_size: -
cdr3_length: 14
cdr3_nt: TGTGCCAGCAGCTTCACAGGGGGCACCTACGAGCAGTACTTC
cdr3_aa: CASSFTGGTYEQYF

v_call: TRBV27
j_call: TRBJ2-7
d_call: -
clone_size: few
cdr3_length: 15
cdr3_nt: TGTGCCAGCAGCGTCGGTAGCAACCCGCTCTACGAGCAGTACTTC
cdr3_aa: CASSVGSNPLYEQYF

v_call: TRBV5-1
j_call: TRBJ2-3
d_call: TRBD2
clone_size: -
cdr3_length: 15
cdr3_nt: TGCGCCAGCAGCGTTGCACCCAGCGGGGCGGATACGCAGTATTTT
cdr3_aa: CASSVAPSGADTQYF

v_call: TRBV2
j_call: TRBJ1-5
d_call: TRBD1
clone_size: -
cdr3_length: 15
cdr3_nt: TGTGCCAGCAACTCCGACAGGGAAGGCAATCAGCCCCAGCATTTT
cdr3_aa: CASNSDREGNQPQHF

v_call: TRBV11-3
j_call: TRBJ2-1
d_call: TRBD2
clone_size: -
cdr3_length: 19
cdr3_nt: TGTGCCAGCAGCTTAGATCTTCGACTAGCGGGAGACCCCTACAATGAGCAGTTCTTC
cdr3_aa: CASSLDLRLAGDPYNEQFF

v_call: TRBV19
j_call: TRBJ2-3
d_call: TRBD2
clone_size: once
cdr3_length: 17
cdr3_nt: TGTGCCAGTAGTATAGGTTGGGGGGGACGGTTCGAAGATACGCAGTATTTT
cdr3_aa: CASSIGWGGRFEDTQYF

v_call: TRBV30
j_call: TRBJ2-3
d_call: -
clone_size: -
cdr3_length: 11
cdr3_nt: TGTGCCTGGAGTGCGTTTGATACGCAGTATTTT
cdr3_aa: CAWSAFDTQYF

v_call: TRBV2
j_call: TRBJ2-7
d_call: -
clone_size: -
cdr3_length: 14
cdr3_nt: TGTGCCAGCAGTGATATCAGGTACTCATACGAGCAGTACTTC
cdr3_aa: CASSDIRYSYEQYF

v_call: TRBV15
j_call: TRBJ1-2
d_call: -
clone_size: -
cdr3_length: 12
cdr3_nt: TGTGCCACCAGCCCACATAACTATGGCTACACCTTC
cdr3_aa: CATSPHNYGYTF

v_call: TRBV11-2
j_call: TRBJ2-7
d_call: TRBD1
clone_size: -
cdr3_length: 18
cdr3_nt: TGTGCCAGCAGCTTTTTACCAGGGACAGCCTTTAGCTCCTACGAGCAGTACTTC
cdr3_aa: CASSFLPGTAFSSYEQYF

v_call: TRBV5-1
j_call: TRBJ2-1
d_call: TRBD2
clone_size: -
cdr3_length: 13
cdr3_nt: TGCGCCAGCAGCTTGGCTAGCGGGGTCGGGGAGTTCTTC
cdr3_aa: CASSLASGVGEFF

v_call: TRBV27
j_call: TRBJ2-1
d_call: TRBD2
clone_size: once
cdr3_length: 15
cdr3_nt: TGTGCCAGCACCCGCGGGACTAGCCCTTACAATGAGCAGTTCTTC
cdr3_aa: CASTRGTSPYNEQFF

v_call: TRBV14
j_call: TRBJ2-3
d_call: TRBD2
clone_size: -
cdr3_length: 19
cdr3_nt: TGTGCCAGCAGCCGACAAGATTACCGACTAGCGGGCCTCACAGATACGCAGTATTTT
cdr3_aa: CASSRQDYRLAGLTDTQYF

v_call: TRBV5-1
j_call: TRBJ2-5
d_call: -
clone_size: -
cdr3_length: 16
cdr3_nt: TGCGCCAGCAGCTTGGACGGGGGGCCCGGCTGGGAGACCCAGTACTTC
cdr3_aa: CASSLDGGPGWETQYF

v_call: TRBV5-4
j_call: TRBJ2-2
d_call: -
clone_size: -
cdr3_length: 17
cdr3_nt: TGTGCCAGCAGCTTGTCCCCCGCGGGGTTAAGGACCGGGGAGCTGTTTTTT
cdr3_aa: CASSLSPAGLRTGELFF

v_call: TRBV4-3
j_call: TRBJ2-7
d_call: TRBD2
clone_size: once
cdr3_length: 15
cdr3_nt: TGCGCCAGCAGCCAAGACAGCGGGGAGAACTACGAGCAGTACTTC
cdr3_aa: CASSQDSGENYEQYF

v_call: TRBV18
j_call: TRBJ2-2
d_call: TRBD1
clone_size: -
cdr3_length: 14
cdr3_nt: TGTGCCAGCTCACCCCGACAGGGGAGAGGGGAGCTGTTTTTT
cdr3_aa: CASSPRQGRGELFF

v_call: TRBV13
j_call: TRBJ2-7
d_call: -
clone_size: -
cdr3_length: 17
cdr3_nt: TGTGCCAGCAGCTTAGAGGGGTCCGGAGGGACCACCTACGAGCAGTACTTC
cdr3_aa: CASSLEGSGGTTYEQYF

v_call: TRBV7-9
j_call: TRBJ2-3
d_call: TRBD1
clone_size: once
cdr3_length: 16
cdr3_nt: TGTGCCAGCAGCCCATTGAGGGGGCGCGGCACAGATACGCAGTATTTT
cdr3_aa: CASSPLRGRGTDTQYF

v_call: TRBV5-4
j_call: TRBJ2-7
d_call: TRBD2
clone_size: -
cdr3_length: 13
cdr3_nt: TGTGCCAGCAGCCGGGGACTATCGGGCGAGCAGTACTTC
cdr3_aa: CASSRGLSGEQYF

v_call: TRBV5-1
j_call: TRBJ1-5
d_call: -
clone_size: -
cdr3_length: 16
cdr3_nt: TGCGCCAGCGTCGCCTTATCGGGGGGGAGCAATCAGCCCCAGCATTTT
cdr3_aa: CASVALSGGSNQPQHF

v_call: TRBV7-2
j_call: TRBJ2-2
d_call: -
clone_size: -
cdr3_length: 14
cdr3_nt: TGTGCCATCCAAGACAGGTTGAACACCGGGGAGCTGTTTTTT
cdr3_aa: CAIQDRLNTGELFF

v_call: TRBV27
j_call: TRBJ2-3
d_call: TRBD1
clone_size: -
cdr3_length: 14
cdr3_nt: TGTGCCAGCAGTTGGACAGGGGGCACAGATACGCAGTATTTT
cdr3_aa: CASSWTGGTDTQYF

v_call: TRBV30
j_call: TRBJ2-3
d_call: -
clone_size: -
cdr3_length: 15
cdr3_nt: TGTGCCTGGAGTGGGTCCGACTGGTCTGCGGATACGCAGTATTTT
cdr3_aa: CAWSGSDWSADTQYF

v_call: TRBV7-2
j_call: TRBJ2-3
d_call: -
clone_size: -
cdr3_length: 15
cdr3_nt: TGTGCCAGCAGCTTAGTCCAGGGTAACACAGATACGCAGTATTTT
cdr3_aa: CASSLVQGNTDTQYF

v_call: TRBV27
j_call: TRBJ1-1
d_call: -
clone_size: -
cdr3_length: 13
cdr3_nt: TGTGCCAGCAGTTTAGGGGGGATAGCTGAAGCTTTCTTT
cdr3_aa: CASSLGGIAEAFF

v_call: TRBV9
j_call: TRBJ2-7
d_call: -
clone_size: -
cdr3_length: 15
cdr3_nt: TGTGCCAGCAGCGTAGCGGGTACATCGTCTTACGAGCAGTACTTC
cdr3_aa: CASSVAGTSSYEQYF

v_call: TRBV29-1
j_call: TRBJ2-7
d_call: -
clone_size: once
cdr3_length: 13
cdr3_nt: TGCAGCGTTGTGCGTCAGGGGATCTACGAGCAGTACTTC
cdr3_aa: CSVVRQGIYEQYF

v_call: TRBV10-2
j_call: TRBJ1-5
d_call: -
clone_size: few
cdr3_length: 13
cdr3_nt: TGCGCCAGCAGTGTTTATAGCAATCAGCCCCAGCATTTT
cdr3_aa: CASSVYSNQPQHF

v_call: TRBV2
j_call: TRBJ1-1
d_call: -
clone_size: -
cdr3_length: 13
cdr3_nt: TGTGCCAGCAGTTCCGAGGGAAACACTGAAGCTTTCTTT
cdr3_aa: CASSSEGNTEAFF

v_call: TRBV4-2
j_call: TRBJ2-7
d_call: TRBD2
clone_size: -
cdr3_length: 15
cdr3_nt: TGTGCCAGCAGCCAAGGGGGGACTACTTCCTACGAGCAGTACTTC
cdr3_aa: CASSQGGTTSYEQYF

v_call: TRBV14
j_call: TRBJ1-1
d_call: -
clone_size: -
cdr3_length: 13
cdr3_nt: TGTGCCAGCAGCCAAGACGGGAGGGCCGGAGCTTTCTTT
cdr3_aa: CASSQDGRAGAFF

v_call: TRBV9
j_call: TRBJ2-1
d_call: -
clone_size: -
cdr3_length: 13
cdr3_nt: TGTGCCAGCAGCGAACCGGGCACCAGCGGGCAGTTCTTC
cdr3_aa: CASSEPGTSGQFF

v_call: TRBV11-2
j_call: TRBJ2-5
d_call: -
clone_size: -
cdr3_length: 13
cdr3_nt: TGTGCCAGCAGCATTTATACACAAGAGACCCAGTACTTC
cdr3_aa: CASSIYTQETQYF

v_call: TRBV28
j_call: TRBJ2-1
d_call: -
clone_size: -
cdr3_length: 12
cdr3_nt: TGTGCCAGCAGTTTAAGAGTGGGCCAGCAGTTCTTC
cdr3_aa: CASSLRVGQQFF

v_call: TRBV28
j_call: TRBJ2-7
d_call: TRBD1
clone_size: -
cdr3_length: 16
cdr3_nt: TGTGCCAGCAGTTTATCCCGACCGGGACAGACCTACGAGCAGTACTTC
cdr3_aa: CASSLSRPGQTYEQYF

v_call: TRBV13
j_call: TRBJ2-2
d_call: TRBD2
clone_size: -
cdr3_length: 17
cdr3_nt: TGTGCCAGCAGCCGGAGAACTAGCGGATCCAACACCGGGGAGCTGTTTTTT
cdr3_aa: CASSRRTSGSNTGELFF

v_call: TRBV5-1
j_call: TRBJ2-3
d_call: -
clone_size: -
cdr3_length: 15
cdr3_nt: TGCGCCAGCAGCTTGGGAGGGACACGCGGGGATACGCAGTATTTT
cdr3_aa: CASSLGGTRGDTQYF

v_call: TRBV5-1
j_call: TRBJ2-3
d_call: -
clone_size: -
cdr3_length: 16
cdr3_nt: TGCGCCAGCACCTTGGATGGGGGAGGCCTCACAGATACGCAGTATTTT
cdr3_aa: CASTLDGGGLTDTQYF

v_call: TRBV15
j_call: TRBJ1-3
d_call: -
clone_size: -
cdr3_length: 13
cdr3_nt: TGTGCCACCAGCAGAGGCGGGAAGAACACCATATATTTT
cdr3_aa: CATSRGGKNTIYF

v_call: TRBV15
j_call: TRBJ1-3
d_call: -
clone_size: -
cdr3_length: 15
cdr3_nt: TGTGCCACCAGCAGAGATCTAGGAACTGGAAACACCATATATTTT
cdr3_aa: CATSRDLGTGNTIYF

v_call: TRBV7-9
j_call: TRBJ2-5
d_call: TRBD2
clone_size: -
cdr3_length: 14
cdr3_nt: TGTGCCAGCAGCTTAGGGGCTAGCGGGGAGACCCAGTACTTC
cdr3_aa: CASSLGASGETQYF